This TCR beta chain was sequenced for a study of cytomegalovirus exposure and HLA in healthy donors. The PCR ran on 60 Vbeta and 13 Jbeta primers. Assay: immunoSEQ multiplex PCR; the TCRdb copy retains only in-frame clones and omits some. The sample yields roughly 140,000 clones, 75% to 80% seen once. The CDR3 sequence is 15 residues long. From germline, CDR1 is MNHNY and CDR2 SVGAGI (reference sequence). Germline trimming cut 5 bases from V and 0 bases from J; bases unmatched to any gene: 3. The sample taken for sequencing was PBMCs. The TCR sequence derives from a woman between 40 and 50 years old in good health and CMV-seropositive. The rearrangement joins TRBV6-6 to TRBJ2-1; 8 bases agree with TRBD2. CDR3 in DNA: TGTGCCAGCAGTCGAAGCGGGAGCTCCTACAATGAGCAGTTCTTC. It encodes CASSRSGSSYNEQFF.